Shown below are 13 T cell receptor beta chains from a single sample sequenced in a study of T-cell memory formation after mild COVID-19. TCRdb analysed the 5' RACE reads with MiXCR anew, one entry per CDR3 protein. The profile covers about 100,000 distinct CDR3 sequences, with more than 9.5% appearing a single time and around 39% taken by the ten largest. Sample: PBMCs or a T cell subset sorted from them (not recorded which). These receptor sequences come from a man aged 18 to 30 who had mild COVID-19 (a few samples of this study predate the infection). Cell type and time point are not known.

This clonotype has just a few counts. The chain uses TRBV4-3 and TRBJ2-3; 7 bases are a match to TRBD2. Germline CDR1 and CDR2: LGHNA and YSLEER. The J segment lost 5 bases and the V segment lost 0 bases, leaving 8 bases of the junction unmatched. This CDR3 is built from 16 residues. In DNA form, the CDR3 reads TGCGCCAGCAGCCAAGATCACCGGACTAGGGAAGATACGCAGTATTTT. Protein sequence: CASSQDHRTREDTQYF.

The gene calls are TRBV5-1 and TRBJ2-2, with no clear D. Germline CDR1 SGHRS, CDR2 YFSETQ. The CDR3 has 15 amino acids. Trimming stripped 0 bases from V and 0 bases from J, with 6 bases between. The CDR3 DNA sequence: TGCGCCAGCAGCTTGGCCCAGGCGAACACCGGGGAGCTGTTTTTT. This gives the protein CASSLAQANTGELFF.

J is TRBJ1-1 and V is TRBV6-6; D may be TRBD1 (5 bases). Germline V gene lookup returns CDR1 MNHNY and CDR2 SVGAGI (reference sequence). Trimming took off 0 bases at V and 8 bases at J, with 7 bases between the two ends. The length of the CDR3 is 12 residues. This CDR3 reads CASSYSTVEAFF. CDR3 DNA: TGTGCCAGCAGTTACTCGACAGTGGAAGCTTTCTTT.

This clonotype was seen at least ten times. This chain connects TRBV20-1 to TRBJ2-1; TRBD2 aligns across 8 bases. The CDR3 has 15 amino acids. In germline, CDR1 is DFQATT, CDR2 SNEGSKA (reference sequence). The J segment lost 2 bases and the V segment lost 6 bases, leaving 9 bases of the junction unmatched. The CDR3 DNA sequence: TGCAGTGCCCGAGACGGGGGGGGTCCCTACAATGAGCAGTTCTTC. Protein: CSARDGGGPYNEQFF.

This clonotype was picked up a small number of times. The chain is built from TRBV12-3 or TRBV12-4 and TRBJ2-7; D not resolved. The CDR3 has 13 amino acids. Deletions cut 3 bases from V and 2 bases from J, with 8 bases between. The CDR3 spells CASSFTSTYEQYF. The CDR3 DNA reads TGTGCCAGCAGTTTTACCTCAACCTACGAGCAGTACTTC.

V is TRBV6-5 and J is TRBJ2-5, with TRBD2 as a possible D gene (5 bases). This CDR3 comprises 14 residues. Trimming stripped 2 bases from V and 10 bases from J, with 17 bases between. CDR1 is MNHEY, CDR2 SVGAGI, per germline. The CDR3 DNA sequence: TGTGCCAGCAGTTACCTGGCGCGTCAGGAGGACCAGTACTTC. Residues: CASSYLARQEDQYF.

This clonotype was seen ten or more times. As DNA, the CDR3 is TGTGCCAGCAGCTTAAAAGCCCCGGAGCAGTACTTC. Translation: CASSLKAPEQYF. The chain recombines TRBV7-9 with TRBJ2-7; no reliable D call. Trimming shortened V by 2 bases and J by 7 bases, and 9 bases separated the two germline ends. In germline, CDR1 is SEHNR, CDR2 FQNEAQ (reference sequence). This CDR3 contains 12 residues.

This clonotype was seen only once. The gene calls are TRBV11-1 and TRBJ1-1; tentatively, D is TRBD1 (6 bases). Germline-derived CDR1 and CDR2 are SGHAT and FQDESV (reference sequence). The ends were cut back, 5 bases at V and 4 bases at J, with 14 bases in the middle. The CDR3 covers 14 residues. CDR3 sequence: CASSRQVVGTEAFF. CDR3 coding DNA: TGTGCCAGCAGCAGACAGGTTGTGGGCACTGAAGCTTTCTTT. The entire variable domain, with the rest obtained from reference TRBV11-1 and TRBJ1-1, is as follows: EAEVAQSPRYKITEKSQAVAFWCDPISGHATLYWYRQILGQGPELLVQFQDESVVDDSQLPKDRFSAERLKGVDSTLKIQPAELGDSAMYLCASSRQVVGTEAFFGQGTRLTVV.

This clonotype appeared a few times. J is TRBJ2-3 and V is TRBV7-3, with 9 bases identical to TRBD2. Trimming cost V 3 bases and J 2 bases; bases outside gene matches: 9. This CDR3 comprises 17 residues. Germline V gene sequence: CDR1 SGHTA, CDR2 FQGTGA. The CDR3 loop is CASSFGYSGGYTDTQYF. CDR3 nucleotides: TGTGCCAGCAGCTTCGGGTATAGCGGGGGATACACAGATACGCAGTATTTT.

This clonotype was recorded many times. The V and J genes are TRBV7-9 and TRBJ2-7, with D possibly TRBD1 on 5 matching bases. This CDR3 is 13 amino acids long. The V end lost 5 bases, the J end lost 6 bases, and 14 bases lay between the germline ends. The V gene's germline CDR1 is SEHNR and CDR2 FQNEAQ (reference sequence). The CDR3 loop is CASSGPWGSEQYF. In DNA form, the CDR3 reads TGTGCCAGCAGCGGACCCTGGGGCTCCGAGCAGTACTTC.

The chain combines TRBV13 with TRBJ2-1, with D perhaps being TRBD1 or TRBD2 (6 bases each). The V and J ends lost 4 bases and 1 base respectively, with 14 bases between them. The V gene's germline CDR1 is PRHDT and CDR2 FYEKMQ (reference sequence). CDR3 length equals 16 residues. This CDR3 reads CASSSVEGGSYNEQFF. CDR3 DNA: TGTGCCAGCAGCTCGGTGGAGGGGGGTTCCTACAATGAGCAGTTCTTC.

The genes are TRBV12-3 or TRBV12-4 and TRBJ1-4; the match to TRBD1 covers 7 bases. The CDR3 length is 13 residues. After removal of 8 bases from V and 4 bases from J, the junction contained 4 bases not matched to a gene. This chain's CDR3 is CASWGQNNEKLFF. CDR3 DNA sequence: TGTGCCAGCTGGGGACAGAATAATGAAAAACTGTTTTTT.

The chain employs TRBV7-6 and TRBJ1-1; 7 nucleotides agree with TRBD1. The germline V gene encodes CDR1 SGHVS and CDR2 FNYEAQ. The CDR3 extends over 16 amino acids. Unmatched junction bases numbered 13, after V lost 5 bases and J lost 4 bases. CDR3 sequence: CASSPLKYRGGTEAFF. CDR3 DNA sequence: TGTGCCAGCAGCCCACTCAAGTACAGGGGCGGCACTGAAGCTTTCTTT.